This TCR beta chain derives from a study of CD8+CD57+ T cells in acquired aplastic anemia. As for the study in general: The sorted CD4+ and CD8+ cells yielded an average approximately 3.3 ug of DNA.

TCR beta VDJ and CDR3 were profiled, and genomic DNA was the template. TCRdb fed the reads into MiXCR, producing one record per CDR3 protein. Found here are 150,000 to 180,000 distinct CDR3 sequences, around half of them singletons; the top ten hold roughly 12%. Overall study results and limits: Roughly 31 CD8+ CDR3 sequences occurred in both the patients and the controls.

Trimming left V 0 bases short and J 7 bases short, with 15 bases between. Germline V gene sequence: CDR1 LNHDA, CDR2 SQIVND (reference sequence). The CDR3 totals 15 residues. This clonotype was seen repeatedly, ten times or more. Its antigen is undetermined. It was patients with CD8+CD57+ cell expansion by flow cytometry who were chosen for sequencing. Blood was sampled before the patients had received any therapy. This receptor was identified in a human donor with aplastic anemia. The chain has TRBV19 and TRBJ1-2; TRBD1 might be the D (6 bases). The sample was sorted CD4+, CD8+, or CD8+CD57+ T cells (not recorded which) from PBMCs. The DNA for the CDR3 is TGTGCCAGTAGTATAGATCTGGGGGCTAACGGTGGCTACACCTTC. The encoded protein is CASSIDLGANGGYTF.